This T cell receptor (beta chain) was recovered during a study of somatic mutations in cytotoxic T cells in rheumatoid arthritis. Overall study: Patient blood, roughly 32 ml in EDTA, was obtained immediately after diagnosis and prior to the start of any treatment.

TCRdb's table, derived via immunoSEQ multiplex PCR, lists solely in-frame clones and lacks some. The sample has about 15,000 clones, roughly 73% seen once. The CDR3 is made up of 15 amino acids. Germline V CDR1 and CDR2: MNHNS, SASEGT. Trimming took off 5 bases at V and 2 bases at J, with 15 bases between the two ends. This chain links TRBV6-1 with TRBJ2-5, with TRBD1 as a possible D gene (5 bases). Sequenced material: CD8+ T cells sorted from blood. The TCR comes from an adult with rheumatoid arthritis. CDR3 protein: CASSKETVTQETQYF. DNA of the CDR3: TGTGCCAGCAGTAAGGAGACAGTCACTCAAGAGACCCAGTACTTC.